This passage covers 25 T cell receptor beta chains from one sample sequenced in a study of beta chain features in type 1 diabetes. General observations from the study: Among all four CD4+ subsets, Type 1 diabetes patients had TCRB CDR3s that were moderately but significantly shorter.

Every isolated RNA sample was fully reverse transcribed, so sequencing captured expressed TCRB transcripts. Profiling relied on immunoSEQ multiplex PCR, and the TCRdb table lists in-frame clones only, not all of them. The table includes about 150,000 clones, around an eighth detected once. No antigen has been identified for these receptors. The sequenced sample was central memory CD4+ T cells from blood. All receptors come from a man aged 18 to 30 with type 1 diabetes.

The table lists this clone with a few counts. The chain couples TRBV2 to TRBJ1-1; D unresolved. Germline V CDR1 and CDR2: SNHLY, FYNNEI. The CDR3 has 11 amino acids. V lost 6 bases and J 9 bases, leaving 11 bases between the germline ends. The CDR3 coding sequence is TGTGCCAGCAGATACGGAGCCCAAGCTTTCTTT. Protein: CASRYGAQAFF.

This clone was recorded many times. CDR3 residues: CASNPAGLGETQYF. In DNA form, the CDR3 reads TGTGCCAGCAACCCAGCGGGGCTTGGAGAGACCCAGTACTTC. The rearrangement uses TRBV14 and TRBJ2-5, with 7 nucleotides matching TRBD2. The germline V gene has CDR1 SGHDN and CDR2 FVKESK. J lost 4 bases, V lost 7 bases, and 9 bases had no gene match. There are 14 residues in the CDR3.

J is TRBJ2-5 and V is TRBV4-1; no firm D call. The length of the CDR3 is 15 residues. Trimming pared 0 bases from V and 4 bases from J, leaving 12 bases between. CDR1 and CDR2 (germline): MGHRA, YSYEKL. The CDR3 loop is CASSQDETSRETQYF. The CDR3, as DNA: TGCGCCAGCAGCCAAGACGAAACATCCAGAGAGACCCAGTACTTC.

J is TRBJ1-2 and V is TRBV21-1. TRBV21-1 is marked as a pseudogene. The CDR3 loop spans 15 amino acids. The CDR3 protein is CASSKALTVNYGYTF. The CDR3 region has the DNA TGTGCCAGCAGCAAAGCGCTTACTGTTAACTATGGCTACACCTTC.

This clone has just a few counts. This sequence joins TRBV5-1 and TRBJ2-7; tentatively, D is TRBD1 or TRBD2 (5 bases each). With 4 bases removed from V and 5 bases from J, the gap between germline ends came to 13 bases. CDR3 size: 13 residues. Germline-derived CDR1 and CDR2 are SGHRS and YFSETQ. This chain's CDR3 is CASSPSGDHEQYF. CDR3 in DNA: TGCGCCAGCAGCCCCTCCGGGGACCACGAGCAGTACTTC.

The chain employs TRBV29-1 and TRBJ1-1; 7 bases map to TRBD1. The CDR3 length is 12 residues. Germline-derived CDR1 and CDR2 are SQVTM and ANQGSEA. The V segment lost 5 bases and the J segment 3 bases; nucleotides outside the gene matches: 3. The DNA of the CDR3 is TGCAGCGTTACCGACAGGGACACTGAAGCTTTCTTT. Encoded protein: CSVTDRDTEAFF.

The J gene is TRBJ1-4, the V gene TRBV30; the match to TRBD1 covers 9 bases. The V segment lost 3 bases and the J segment 6 bases; nucleotides outside the gene matches: 5. This CDR3 region has 14 residues. Germline CDR1 and CDR2: GTSNPN and SVGIG (reference sequence). The CDR3 region is CAWSPTGGDEKLFF. In DNA form, the CDR3 reads TGTGCCTGGAGCCCTACAGGGGGCGATGAAAAACTGTTTTTT.

This clone turned up a few times. The chain combines TRBV4-1 with TRBJ1-1; unclear D gene. Germline V gene lookup returns CDR1 MGHRA and CDR2 YSYEKL. Trimming removed 1 base at V and 1 base at J, with 7 bases between. There are 14 residues in the CDR3. The CDR3 spells CASSQGRGNTEAFF. In DNA, the CDR3 is TGCGCCAGCAGCCAAGGACGGGGGAACACTGAAGCTTTCTTT.

This chain joins TRBV7-9 and TRBJ1-1, with D hard to call. Trimming took 10 bases from V and 1 from J, leaving 13 bases between them. The length of the CDR3 is 13 residues. Looked up from germline, CDR1 is SEHNR and CDR2 is FQNEAQ (reference sequence). The CDR3: CATHRAANTEAFF. CDR3 bases: TGTGCCACCCATAGGGCGGCGAACACTGAAGCTTTCTTT.

The genes are TRBV6-1 and TRBJ2-3, with unresolved D. The CDR3 contains 11 residues. Trimming cost V 2 bases and J 5 bases, with 2 bases left between them. Germline CDR1 and CDR2: MNHNS and SASEGT. The CDR3 region has the DNA TGTGCCAGCAGTGAACGAGATACGCAGTATTTT. It translates to CASSERDTQYF.

This clone occurred many times. The V and J genes are TRBV15 and TRBJ2-7, with D perhaps given as TRBD1 or TRBD2 (5 bases each). V was shortened by 0 bases and J by 11 bases, with 14 bases between the two germline ends. The germline V gene encodes CDR1 LNHNV and CDR2 YYDKDF (reference sequence). The CDR3 length is 13 residues. CDR3 in amino acids: CATSRDFGDGEYF. The CDR3 DNA is TGTGCCACCAGCAGAGATTTCGGGGACGGGGAGTACTTC.

The chain links TRBV5-1 to TRBJ2-3; no firm D call. Germline V CDR1 and CDR2: SGHRS, YFSETQ. The V end was cut by 2 bases, the J end by 5 bases, with 9 bases between. The CDR3 sequence is 13 residues long. The CDR3 sequence is CASSLGPEDTQYF. In nucleotides, the CDR3 is TGCGCCAGCAGCTTAGGACCCGAAGATACGCAGTATTTT.

This clone was recorded a few times. The chain carries TRBV5-1 and TRBJ1-4; TRBD1 aligns across 7 bases. Germline V gives CDR1 SGHRS, CDR2 YFSETQ. The CDR3 has 14 amino acids. The J segment lost 6 bases and the V segment lost 0 bases, leaving 2 bases of the junction unmatched. The CDR3 DNA sequence: TGCGCCAGCAGCTTGGGACAGGGACATGAAAAACTGTTTTTT. This translates into CASSLGQGHEKLFF.

This CDR3 is CASSLRRGRTNEKLFF. Written as DNA, the CDR3 is TGTGCCAGCAGCTTAAGAAGGGGCAGAACTAATGAAAAACTGTTTTTT. J is TRBJ1-4 and V is TRBV7-2; D is possibly TRBD1 (5 bases). Between the trimmed V and J ends, which lost 2 bases and 1 base, there was a span of 11 bases. Germline V CDR1 and CDR2: SGHTA, FQGNSA. There are 16 residues in the CDR3.

The table lists this clone with a few counts. The rearrangement links TRBV30 to TRBJ1-1; D unclear. Trimming removed 5 bases at V and 8 bases at J, with 12 bases between. CDR1 is GTSNPN and CDR2 is SVGIG in the germline V gene (reference sequence). The CDR3 is 11 amino acids. The CDR3 DNA is TGTGCCTGGGGAAAGGCCGCCGAAGCTTTCTTT. Protein: CAWGKAAEAFF.

This chain joins TRBV10-1 and TRBJ2-1; D perhaps matches TRBD2 (5 bases). The CDR3 loop spans 14 amino acids. The germline V and J ends were trimmed by 6 bases and 7 bases, with 16 bases remaining between them. Germline V gene sequence: CDR1 WNHNN, CDR2 SYGVQD (reference sequence). CDR3 nucleotides: TGCGCCAGCAGCGGCGGACTCTCGATGAATGAGCAGTTCTTC. It specifies CASSGGLSMNEQFF.

V gene TRBV2 combines with J gene TRBJ1-1; 7 bases map to TRBD1. The CDR3 contains 14 residues. V lost 6 bases to trimming and J lost 4 bases; unmatched junction nucleotides: 8. In germline, CDR1 is SNHLY, CDR2 FYNNEI. The CDR3 bases are TGTGCCAGCAGATCAAGGGACAGCTTCACTGAAGCTTTCTTT. Amino acids: CASRSRDSFTEAFF.

This clone turned up a few times. The V and J genes are TRBV7-2 and TRBJ1-4; a weak D match, TRBD1 (5 bases). V lost 5 bases to trimming and J lost 14 bases, with 12 bases between them. Germline CDR1 reads SGHTA; CDR2 reads FQGNSA. The CDR3 is 11 residues long. This CDR3 is CASSPGVGLFF. CDR3 nucleotides: TGTGCCAGCAGCCCGGGGGTTGGGCTGTTTTTT.

The genes are TRBV6-5 and TRBJ1-1, with a tentative D call TRBD1 (6 bases). Deletions cut 6 bases from V and 8 bases from J, with 19 bases between. The CDR3 runs to 14 residues. Germline V gene data show CDR1 as MNHEY and CDR2 as SVGAGI. CDR3 in DNA: TGTGCCAGCAGCTCCGGATTTACAGGGTCCGAAGCTTTCTTT. Translated: CASSSGFTGSEAFF.

The chain carries TRBV5-1 and TRBJ2-5; 7 bases line up with TRBD1. CDR3 length equals 15 residues. Germline lookup yields CDR1 SGHRS and CDR2 YFSETQ. V shed 0 bases, J shed 2 bases, and the junction held 4 bases outside the gene matches. The CDR3 here is CASSLGGQKQETQYF. DNA of the CDR3: TGCGCCAGCAGCTTGGGGGGACAGAAACAAGAGACCCAGTACTTC.

Only a few counts were recorded for this clone. The V call is TRBV6-6, the J call TRBJ2-7; possibly TRBD1 for D (6 bases). The CDR3 contains 11 residues. V lost 7 bases to trimming and J lost 5 bases, with 9 bases between them. The germline CDR1 and CDR2 sequences are MNHNY and SVGAGI (reference sequence). In nucleotides, the CDR3 is TGTGCCAGCACACAGGGTAACGAGCAGTACTTC. Amino acid sequence: CASTQGNEQYF.

This chain links TRBV7-9 with TRBJ2-5; D unclear. The CDR3 is 11 residues long. V lost 4 bases and J lost 4, with 4 bases in between. The V gene's germline CDR1 is SEHNR and CDR2 FQNEAQ (reference sequence). The CDR3 DNA follows: TGTGCCAGCAGCTCCACAGAGACCCAGTACTTC. It translates to CASSSTETQYF.

This clone came up a few times. The chain has TRBV6-5 and TRBJ1-2, with a possible D match to TRBD1 (6 bases). Trimming pared 5 bases from V and 5 bases from J, leaving 18 bases between. Germline-derived CDR1 and CDR2 are MNHEY and SVGAGI. The CDR3 covers 15 residues. CDR3 in DNA: TGTGCCAGCAGTGCCGGGACCTCGGGGGCATATGGCTACACCTTC. This codes for CASSAGTSGAYGYTF.

This clone was picked up a small number of times. The chain links TRBV15 to TRBJ1-5; D call uncertain. This CDR3 spans 12 amino acids. From germline, CDR1 is LNHNV and CDR2 YYDKDF (reference sequence). With 3 bases removed from V and 5 bases from J, the gap between germline ends came to 5 bases. This chain's CDR3 is CATSRHDQPQHF. The DNA of the CDR3 is TGTGCCACCAGCAGGCACGATCAGCCCCAGCATTTT.

This clone was counted between two and nine times. The rearrangement links TRBV29-1 to TRBJ2-1; D is unclear. Germline lookup yields CDR1 SQVTM and CDR2 ANQGSEA. CDR3 length equals 13 residues. V dropped 8 bases and J dropped 4 bases, with 15 bases sitting between them. Here the CDR3 reads CSTPFLGYNEQFF. CDR3 DNA sequence: TGCAGCACCCCCTTCCTGGGGTACAATGAGCAGTTCTTC.